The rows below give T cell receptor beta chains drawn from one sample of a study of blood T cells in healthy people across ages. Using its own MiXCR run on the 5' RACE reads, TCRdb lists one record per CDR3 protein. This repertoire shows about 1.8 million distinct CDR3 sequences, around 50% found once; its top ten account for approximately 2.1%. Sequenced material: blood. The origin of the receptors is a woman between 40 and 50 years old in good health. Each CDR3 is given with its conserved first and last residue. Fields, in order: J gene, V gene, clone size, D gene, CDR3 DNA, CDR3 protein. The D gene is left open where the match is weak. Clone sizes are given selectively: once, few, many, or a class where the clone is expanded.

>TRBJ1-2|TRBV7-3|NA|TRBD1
TGTGCCAGCAGCCCCGGGACAGATCATGGCTACACCTTC
CASSPGTDHGYTF
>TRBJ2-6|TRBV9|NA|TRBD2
TGTGCCAGCAGCCCCGGACTAGCGCTTGTGATCGGGGCCAACGTCCTGACTTTC
CASSPGLALVIGANVLTF
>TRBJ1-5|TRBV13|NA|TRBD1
TGTGCCAGCAGCTGCCGAGGACAGGACAATCAGCCCCAGCATTTT
CASSCRGQDNQPQHF
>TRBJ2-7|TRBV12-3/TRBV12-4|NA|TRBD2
TGTGCCAGCAGTTCCCGCGGGGGGGAGTCAGGAATTGGCTCCTACAATGAGCAGTACTTC
CASSSRGGESGIGSYNEQYF
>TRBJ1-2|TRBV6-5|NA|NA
TGTGCCAGCAGTTACTCTCGGGGGGCGCAATATGGCTACACCTTC
CASSYSRGAQYGYTF
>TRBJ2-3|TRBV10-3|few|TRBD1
TGTGCCATCAGAACCGGGACAGGGGGTTCAGATACGCAGTATTTT
CAIRTGTGGSDTQYF
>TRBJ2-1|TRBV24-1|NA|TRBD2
TGTGCCACCAGTGACCCGAGCGGGGGGCGTAGTGTTGAGCAGTTCTTC
CATSDPSGGRSVEQFF
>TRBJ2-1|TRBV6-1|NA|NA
TGTGCCAGCAGTGAAGGGACGCTCTCCAATGAGCAGTTCTTC
CASSEGTLSNEQFF
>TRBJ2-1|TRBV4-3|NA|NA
TGCGCCAGCAGCCAATCCCCCGGGACAGAGCAGTTCTTC
CASSQSPGTEQFF
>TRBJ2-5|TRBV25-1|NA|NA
TGTGCCAGCAGTTTGATAGCGGCCTGGGAGACCCAGTACTTC
CASSLIAAWETQYF
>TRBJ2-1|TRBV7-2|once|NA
TGTGCCAGCAGCTTAGAGCGTCTAGGATACAAGGAGCAGTTCTTC
CASSLERLGYKEQFF
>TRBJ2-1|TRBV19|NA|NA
TGTGCCAGTAGAGAGAGGAGGAGCTCCTACAATGAGCAGTTCTTC
CASRERRSSYNEQFF
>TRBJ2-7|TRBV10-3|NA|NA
TGTGCCATCAGTCACTCGGGGCAAAACAATGAGCAGTACTTC
CAISHSGQNNEQYF
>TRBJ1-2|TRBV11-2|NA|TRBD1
TGTGCCAGTAGCCGGCCCCGGGACAGCATTATGGGCTACACCTTC
CASSRPRDSIMGYTF
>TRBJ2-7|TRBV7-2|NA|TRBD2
TGTGCCAGCAGCTCGCGGGGGGCCCCCTACGAGCAGTACTTC
CASSSRGAPYEQYF
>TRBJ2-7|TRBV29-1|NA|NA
TGCAGCGTTGCTCGGAACGCCGTGGGGAATGAGCAGTACTTC
CSVARNAVGNEQYF
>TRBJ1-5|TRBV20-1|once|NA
TGCAGTGCTAGGGATGCCGGGTACAATCAACCCCAGCATTTT
CSARDAGYNQPQHF
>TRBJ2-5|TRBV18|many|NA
TGTGCCAGCAGCCCCGGAGGCAGGCAAGAGACCCAGTACTTC
CASSPGGRQETQYF
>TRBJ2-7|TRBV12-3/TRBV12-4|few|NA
TGTGCCAGCAGTTTAACGGCAGGGTCTGAGGAGCAGTACTTC
CASSLTAGSEEQYF
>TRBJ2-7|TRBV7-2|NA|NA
TGTGCCAGCAGCTTAGTGTGGGGCCTCAATCTCTACGAGCAGTACTTC
CASSLVWGLNLYEQYF
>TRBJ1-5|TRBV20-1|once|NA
TGTAGTGCCAGTGGACATAGCAATCAGCCCCAGCATTTT
CSASGHSNQPQHF
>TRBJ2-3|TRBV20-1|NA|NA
TGCAGTGCTAGAGATTTCCGGGATACGCAGTATTTT
CSARDFRDTQYF
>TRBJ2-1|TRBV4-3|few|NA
TGCGCCAGCAGCCAACTTTCAGTCAATGAGCAGTTCTTC
CASSQLSVNEQFF
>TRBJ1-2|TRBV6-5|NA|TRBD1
TGTGCCAGCTCGGGACAGGGGCCGGACTATGGCTACACCTTC
CASSGQGPDYGYTF
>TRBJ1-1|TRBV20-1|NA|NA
TGCAGTGCTAGGACAGGAGCTCCTACCACTGAAGCTTTCTTT
CSARTGAPTTEAFF
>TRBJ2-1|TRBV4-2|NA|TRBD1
TGTGCCAGCAGCCAGAACCGGGACAGGGGAGACAATGAGCAGTTCTTC
CASSQNRDRGDNEQFF
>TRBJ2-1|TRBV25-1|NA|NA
TGTGCCAGCAGTGAATTCGGGGTTCCCCCCTACAATGAGCAGTTCTTC
CASSEFGVPPYNEQFF
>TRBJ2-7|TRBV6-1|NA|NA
TGTGCCACCCCCGTCGGTCCCTATGAGCAGTACTTC
CATPVGPYEQYF
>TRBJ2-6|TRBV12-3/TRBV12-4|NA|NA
TGTGCCAGCAGCCAGGCGGAACCTGGGGCCAACGTCCTGACTTTC
CASSQAEPGANVLTF
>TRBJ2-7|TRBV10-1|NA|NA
TGCGCCAGCAGTGGTCCCAAAACCGGGACGGTACTTTACGAGCAGTACTTC
CASSGPKTGTVLYEQYF
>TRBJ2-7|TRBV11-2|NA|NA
TGTGCCAACGGACTTACCAGATCTGGCTCCTACGAGCAGTACTTC
CANGLTRSGSYEQYF
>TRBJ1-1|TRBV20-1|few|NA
TGCAGTGCTAGAGATGGGACGCGTCGTGAAGCTTTCTTT
CSARDGTRREAFF
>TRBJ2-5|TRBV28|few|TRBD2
TGTGCCAGCTCTCCTTACGATAGGGGCGGGGGGACCCAGTACTTC
CASSPYDRGGGTQYF